The T cell receptor (beta chain) described here comes from a study of cytomegalovirus exposure and HLA in healthy donors. Method: immunoSEQ multiplex PCR; TCRdb's copy keeps in-frame clones and lacks some. The table includes roughly 190,000 clones, about 83% detected once. The TCR comes from a woman younger than 30 in good health and CMV-seronegative. Sequenced input: PBMCs.

DNA of the CDR3: TGCAGCGTTAGCCAGGGGAGGGACACTGAAGCTTTCTTT. Encoded protein: CSVSQGRDTEAFF. This rearrangement joins TRBV29-1 to TRBJ1-1, with TRBD1 as a possible D gene (6 bases). CDR1 and CDR2 (germline): SQVTM, ANQGSEA. Trimming cost V 5 bases and J 3 bases, with 13 bases left between them. The CDR3 covers 13 residues.